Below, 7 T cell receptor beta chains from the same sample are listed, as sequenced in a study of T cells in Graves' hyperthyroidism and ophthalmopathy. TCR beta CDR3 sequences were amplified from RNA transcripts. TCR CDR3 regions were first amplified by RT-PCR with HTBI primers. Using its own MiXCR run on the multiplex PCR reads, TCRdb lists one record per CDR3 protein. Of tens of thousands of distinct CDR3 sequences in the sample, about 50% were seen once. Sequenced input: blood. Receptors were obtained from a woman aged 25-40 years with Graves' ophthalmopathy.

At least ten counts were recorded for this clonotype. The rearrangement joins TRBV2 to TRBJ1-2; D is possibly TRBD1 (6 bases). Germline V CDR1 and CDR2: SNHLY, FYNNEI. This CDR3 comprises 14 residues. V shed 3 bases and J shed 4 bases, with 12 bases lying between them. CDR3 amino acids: CASSDTGSAYGYTF. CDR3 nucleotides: TGTGCCAGCAGTGATACAGGGTCCGCCTATGGCTACACCTTC.

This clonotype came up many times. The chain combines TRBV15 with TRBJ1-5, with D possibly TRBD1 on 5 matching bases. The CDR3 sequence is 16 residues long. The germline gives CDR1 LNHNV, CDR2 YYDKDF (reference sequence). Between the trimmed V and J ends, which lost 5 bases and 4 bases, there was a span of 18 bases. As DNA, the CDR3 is TGTGCCACCAGCCCAACCCGGGGGAGGGAAAATCAGCCCCAGCATTTT. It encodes CATSPTRGRENQPQHF.

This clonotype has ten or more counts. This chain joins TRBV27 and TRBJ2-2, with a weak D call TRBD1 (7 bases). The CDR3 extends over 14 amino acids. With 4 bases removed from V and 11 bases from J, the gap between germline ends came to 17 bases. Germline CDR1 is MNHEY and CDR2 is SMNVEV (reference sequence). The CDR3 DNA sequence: TGTGCCAGCAGTTCACGAAGACAGGGAGGAGAGCTGTTTTTT. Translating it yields CASSSRRQGGELFF.

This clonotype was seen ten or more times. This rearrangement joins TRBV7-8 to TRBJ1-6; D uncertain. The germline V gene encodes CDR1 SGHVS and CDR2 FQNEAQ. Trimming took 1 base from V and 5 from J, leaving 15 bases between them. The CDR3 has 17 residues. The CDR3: CASSLGATGTNNSPLHF. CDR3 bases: TGTGCCAGCAGCTTAGGCGCGACCGGCACCAATAATTCACCCCTCCACTTT.

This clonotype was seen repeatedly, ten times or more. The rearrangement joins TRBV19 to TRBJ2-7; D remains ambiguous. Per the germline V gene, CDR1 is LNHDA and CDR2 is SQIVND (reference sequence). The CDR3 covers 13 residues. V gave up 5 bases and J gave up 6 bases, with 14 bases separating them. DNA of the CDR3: TGTGCCAGTAGTTCCTCGAGGCTTTCCGAGCAGTACTTC. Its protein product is CASSSSRLSEQYF.

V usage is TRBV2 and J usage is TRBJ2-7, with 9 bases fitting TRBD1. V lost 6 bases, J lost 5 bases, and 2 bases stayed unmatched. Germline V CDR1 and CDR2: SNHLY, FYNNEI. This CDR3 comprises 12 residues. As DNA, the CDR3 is TGTGCCAGCAGGGGGACAGGGAACGAGCAGTACTTC. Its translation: CASRGTGNEQYF.

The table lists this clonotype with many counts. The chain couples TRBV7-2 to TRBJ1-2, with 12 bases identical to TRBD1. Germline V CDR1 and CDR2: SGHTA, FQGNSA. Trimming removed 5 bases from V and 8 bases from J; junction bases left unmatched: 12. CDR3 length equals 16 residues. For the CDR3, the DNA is TGTGCCAGCAGCCCGGGACAGGGGGCTAGGGTGCGGGGCTACACCTTC. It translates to CASSPGQGARVRGYTF.